A selection of T cell receptor beta chains follows, all from one sample in a study of T cell responses to AZD1222 COVID-19 vaccine. Assay: immunoSEQ multiplex PCR; the TCRdb copy retains only in-frame clones and omits some. The sample contains 70,000 to 95,000 clones, 80% to 95% of which appear only once. Sequences were derived from peripheral blood, sampled 28 days after the second AZD1222 dose. These receptors all stem from an adult who received the AZD1222 COVID-19 vaccine. Both conserved end residues are part of each CDR3. D genes are given only for firm matches. The listing skips clone size in some rows; elsewhere it reads once, few, many or a size class.

v_call	clone_size	d_call	j_call	cdr3_nt	cdr3_aa
TRBV5-8	NA	NA	TRBJ2-6	TGTGCCAGCAGCTTTAGGGCTGGGGCCAACGTCCTGACTTTC	CASSFRAGANVLTF
TRBV7-9	NA	NA	TRBJ1-1	TGTGCCAGCAGCTTAGGAGAATCGATGGCAGGGAAAGAAGCTTTCTTT	CASSLGESMAGKEAFF
TRBV18	NA	NA	TRBJ2-3	TGTGCCAGCTCAACCACAGATACGCAGTATTTT	CASSTTDTQYF
TRBV30	NA	NA	TRBJ1-1	TGTGCCTGGAGTGTAGCCCAAATCGACACTGAAGCTTTCTTT	CAWSVAQIDTEAFF
TRBV5-1	few	NA	TRBJ2-1	TGCGCCAGCAGCTTGGCCGATGGAGCCTACAATGAGCAGTTCTTC	CASSLADGAYNEQFF
TRBV7-2	NA	TRBD1	TRBJ1-6	TGTGCCAGCAGCTTCCGGGACAGGGGGAATTCACCCCTCCACTTT	CASSFRDRGNSPLHF
TRBV2	NA	NA	TRBJ2-3	TGTGCCAGCAGTGAAGAACTCCAAGAGTATTTT	CASSEELQEYF
TRBV28	NA	NA	TRBJ1-1	TGTGCCAGCAGTGTCCGGGGCAGGGCTGAAGCTTTCTTT	CASSVRGRAEAFF
TRBV5-4	NA	NA	TRBJ2-1	TGTGCCAGCACCGGGACATTTAATGAGCAGTTCTTC	CASTGTFNEQFF
TRBV5-6	NA	NA	TRBJ1-2	TGTGCCAGCAGCTCCCGGACACAGTGGGGGCGCTTTGGCTACACCTTC	CASSSRTQWGRFGYTF
TRBV30	NA	NA	TRBJ1-6	TGTGCCACAGCCGGGGCATTCGCCAATTCACCCCTCCACTTT	CATAGAFANSPLHF
TRBV7-9	NA	NA	TRBJ1-1	TGTGCCAGCAGCTTAGCATGGAGGGCGAACACTGAAGCTTTCTTT	CASSLAWRANTEAFF
TRBV18	NA	NA	TRBJ2-7	TGTGCCAGCTCACCCGAGAGCTCCTACGAGCAGTACTTC	CASSPESSYEQYF
TRBV5-8	NA	NA	TRBJ2-3	TGTGCCAGCAGCTTCTCAGGGCGTACAGATACGCAGTATTTT	CASSFSGRTDTQYF
TRBV19	NA	NA	TRBJ1-2	TGTGCCAGTAGTATCCCAGGTGGGGACTATGGCTACACCTTC	CASSIPGGDYGYTF
TRBV5-8	NA	NA	TRBJ1-4	TGTGCCAGCAATCACGGCAGAGATAATGAAAAACTGTTTTTT	CASNHGRDNEKLFF
TRBV3-1/TRBV3-2	NA	NA	TRBJ1-5	TGTGCCAGCAGCCGCACTCCGGGACAGCCCCAGCATTTT	CASSRTPGQPQHF
TRBV28	NA	NA	TRBJ1-1	TGTGCCAGCCTCGCATTAGGAACTGAAGCTTTCTTT	CASLALGTEAFF
TRBV7-3	NA	TRBD2	TRBJ2-2	TGTGCCAGCAGCTTATCACTAGCGGTGAACACCGGGGAGCTGTTTTTT	CASSLSLAVNTGELFF
TRBV30	NA	NA	TRBJ1-2	TGTGCCTGGAGTGTTGTTAACTATGGCTACACCTTC	CAWSVVNYGYTF
TRBV6-5	NA	NA	TRBJ1-3	TGTGCCAGCAGTCCACAGGGAAAGGACACCATATATTTT	CASSPQGKDTIYF
TRBV2	NA	NA	TRBJ2-7	TGTGCCAGCAGTTACAGGAGCTCCTACGAGCAGTACTTC	CASSYRSSYEQYF
TRBV10-1	NA	NA	TRBJ2-7	TGCGCCAGCAGTGAGCATGCCGGCGACGAGCAGTACTTC	CASSEHAGDEQYF
TRBV15	NA	NA	TRBJ1-2	TGTGCCACCAGCAGAGATCGGCGGAGCTATGGCTACACCTTC	CATSRDRRSYGYTF
TRBV19	once	TRBD1	TRBJ2-3	TGTGCCAGTAGTGGGGACAGCCACACAGATACGCAGTATTTT	CASSGDSHTDTQYF
TRBV6-6	NA	NA	TRBJ1-5	TGTGCCAGCAGTTACACAAATATAAATCAGCCCCAGCATTTT	CASSYTNINQPQHF
TRBV7-3	NA	NA	TRBJ1-1	TGTGCCAGCAGCTTAAAGGCAGGGAAACGGGTTGAAGCTTTCTTT	CASSLKAGKRVEAFF
TRBV4-1	NA	TRBD2	TRBJ2-5	TGCGCCAGCAGCCAAGCCCAGCGGGAGGGAGAGACCCAGTACTTC	CASSQAQREGETQYF
TRBV6-2/TRBV6-3	NA	NA	TRBJ1-5	TGTGCCAGCAGTTACTCAGGCCGGTCCCGCAATCAGCCCCAGCATTTT	CASSYSGRSRNQPQHF
TRBV2	NA	NA	TRBJ1-4	TGTGCCAGCAGTGAGCGACTGTCAACTAATGAAAAACTGTTTTTT	CASSERLSTNEKLFF
TRBV5-6	few	NA	TRBJ1-1	TGTGCCAGCAGCTTGGTCACGTTGAACACTGAAGCTTTCTTT	CASSLVTLNTEAFF
TRBV11-2	NA	TRBD1	TRBJ1-2	TGTGCCAGCAGCCAGGTCCCGGGACAGGGAAACTATGGCTACACCTTC	CASSQVPGQGNYGYTF
TRBV12-3/TRBV12-4	NA	NA	TRBJ2-5	TGTGCCAGCAGTTTCGTAACGGGCGAGACCCAGTACTTC	CASSFVTGETQYF
TRBV28	NA	NA	TRBJ1-1	TGTGCCAGCAGCCCCCTCGGGGGGAAAGGGATCACTGAAGCTTTCTTT	CASSPLGGKGITEAFF
TRBV28	NA	NA	TRBJ1-2	TGTGCCAGCAGTTTAGGGGGGATTATAAACTATGGCTACACCTTC	CASSLGGIINYGYTF